This T cell receptor (beta chain) is drawn from a study of OX40 agonist ivuxolimab in advanced cancers. General observations from the study: CD8+ T cells averaged more expanded clones than CD4+.

The method was immunoSEQ multiplex PCR; TCRdb's version includes in-frame clones alone and lacks a portion of them. The sample holds about 62,000 clones, 85% seen once. About this clone: Its target is unknown.

At cycle 4 day 1, cycle 7 day 1, and baseline, blood was sampled. Trimming cost V 6 bases and J 7 bases, with 16 bases left between them. From germline, CDR1 is MNHEY and CDR2 SMNVEV (reference sequence). This CDR3 spans 14 amino acids. This sequence was found in an adult with an advanced solid tumor such as melanoma, head and neck, liver or kidney cancer. Sequenced material: CD4+ or CD8+ T cells sorted from blood, taken in a trial of the OX40 agonist ivuxolimab. This sequence joins TRBV27 and TRBJ1-5; TRBD1 might be the D (6 bases). CDR3 in DNA: TGTGCCAGCAGCCAGGACAGTACCGTGCAGCCCCAGCATTTT. It codes for CASSQDSTVQPQHF.